A selection of T cell receptor beta chains follows, all from one sample in a study of T cell responses to AZD1222 COVID-19 vaccine. Measured with immunoSEQ multiplex PCR; TCRdb has only the in-frame clones, and not every one. Among approximately 120,000 clones, 88% were seen once, and the ten largest hold 4% to 4.5%. The input for sequencing was peripheral blood, taken on day 0 of AZD1222 vaccination. These receptors originate from an adult in good health. Each CDR3 is given with its conserved first and last residue. A D gene is named only where the DNA matches it firmly. Some rows have no size entry. The others give once, few or many, or a class for an expanded clone.

J gene	V gene	clone size	D gene	CDR3 protein	CDR3 DNA
TRBJ1-1	TRBV20-1	.	.	CSASRGQEAFF	TGCAGTGCTAGCCGGGGGCAGGAAGCTTTCTTT
TRBJ1-2	TRBV7-2	.	TRBD1	CASSVDRGGSGYTF	TGTGCCAGCAGTGTAGACAGGGGGGGCTCTGGCTACACCTTC
TRBJ1-1	TRBV18	.	.	CASSPLLYTEAFF	TGTGCCAGCTCACCTCTCCTCTACACTGAAGCTTTCTTT
TRBJ2-7	TRBV3-1/TRBV3-2	.	.	CASSQDVYEQYF	TGTGCCAGCAGCCAAGATGTATACGAGCAGTACTTC
TRBJ2-7	TRBV28	.	.	CASSSGGRWDEQYF	TGTGCCAGCAGTTCCGGAGGTCGCTGGGACGAGCAGTACTTC
TRBJ2-1	TRBV11-2	.	.	CASSPAVEQFF	TGTGCCAGCAGCCCCGCCGTTGAGCAGTTCTTC
TRBJ1-1	TRBV6-2/TRBV6-3	.	TRBD1	CASSSGTGWNTEAFF	TGTGCCAGCAGCTCCGGGACAGGTTGGAACACTGAAGCTTTCTTT
TRBJ2-3	TRBV7-8	.	TRBD2	CASSFPAGGPDPDTQYF	TGTGCCAGCAGCTTTCCCGCGGGGGGGCCGGACCCAGATACGCAGTATTTT
TRBJ2-7	TRBV11-2	.	TRBD1	CASSLETGQGASYEQYF	TGTGCCAGCAGCTTAGAGACCGGACAGGGGGCTTCCTACGAGCAGTACTTC
TRBJ2-1	TRBV4-3	.	TRBD2	CASSPNGGDLYNEQFF	TGCGCCAGCAGCCCGAATGGGGGGGATCTTTACAATGAGCAGTTCTTC
TRBJ1-2	TRBV5-4	.	.	CASSQDGGYGYTF	TGTGCCAGCAGTCAGGACGGGGGGTATGGCTACACCTTC
TRBJ1-4	TRBV11-2	.	.	CASSRMGLTTNEKLFF	TGTGCCAGCAGCAGGATGGGCCTGACAACTAATGAAAAACTGTTTTTT
TRBJ2-3	TRBV27	.	.	CASSSPWSTSTDTQYF	TGTGCCAGCAGTTCCCCGTGGTCCACTAGCACAGATACGCAGTATTTT
TRBJ2-1	TRBV30	.	TRBD1	CAWRPADRGYYNEQFF	TGTGCCTGGAGGCCCGCAGACAGGGGATACTACAATGAGCAGTTCTTC
TRBJ1-1	TRBV29-1	.	TRBD1	CSVARTGGYPEAFF	TGCAGCGTCGCTCGGACAGGGGGCTATCCTGAAGCTTTCTTT
TRBJ1-4	TRBV20-1	.	TRBD1	CSASQGASTNEKLFF	TGCAGTGCTAGTCAGGGGGCTTCGACTAATGAAAAACTGTTTTTT
TRBJ2-1	TRBV3-1/TRBV3-2	.	.	CASSQSGSYEQFF	TGTGCCAGCAGCCAGTCGGGGAGCTATGAGCAGTTCTTC
TRBJ1-2	TRBV7-2	.	.	CASSSGFYGYTF	TGTGCCAGCAGCTCCGGTTTCTATGGCTACACCTTC
TRBJ1-6	TRBV6-5	.	.	CASSYSGSYNSPLHF	TGTGCCAGCAGTTACTCAGGGTCCTATAATTCACCCCTCCACTTT
TRBJ2-1	TRBV5-1	.	.	CASSRTNEQFF	TGCGCCAGCAGCCGGACTAACGAGCAGTTCTTC
TRBJ1-2	TRBV9	.	.	CASSPSGAGQSGYTF	TGTGCCAGCAGCCCCTCAGGGGCAGGACAGTCTGGCTACACCTTC
TRBJ2-7	TRBV29-1	.	.	CSVERGGYEQYF	TGCAGCGTTGAGAGGGGCGGGTACGAGCAGTACTTC
TRBJ2-7	TRBV6-5	.	.	CASSRPWADYEQYF	TGTGCCAGCAGCCGCCCGTGGGCAGACTACGAGCAGTACTTC
TRBJ2-3	TRBV4-3	.	.	CASSQGASLVADTQYF	TGCGCCAGCAGCCAAGGGGCTAGCTTGGTAGCAGATACGCAGTATTTT
TRBJ2-7	TRBV7-9	.	.	CASTEGSNKQYF	TGTGCCAGCACCGAGGGGAGTAATAAGCAGTACTTC
TRBJ2-2	TRBV21-1	.	.	CARVLPGELFF	TGTGCCAGAGTACTACCCGGGGAGCTGTTTTTT
TRBJ2-7	TRBV3-1/TRBV3-2	once	.	CASSQEGEQYF	TGTGCCAGCAGCCAAGAAGGCGAGCAGTACTTC
TRBJ2-6	TRBV5-6	.	.	CASSLGVSGANVLTF	TGTGCCAGCAGCTTGGGGGTCTCTGGGGCCAACGTCCTGACTTTC
TRBJ2-7	TRBV5-6	.	TRBD2	CASSFASGSSSYEQYF	TGTGCCAGCAGCTTTGCTAGCGGGAGCTCCTCCTACGAGCAGTACTTC
TRBJ1-2	TRBV11-3	.	.	CASSLVGAGLEGYTF	TGTGCCAGCAGCTTAGTCGGGGCGGGATTAGAAGGCTACACCTTC
TRBJ2-1	TRBV6-2/TRBV6-3	.	.	CASSYQSGPYNEQFF	TGTGCCAGCAGTTACCAGAGCGGGCCCTACAATGAGCAGTTCTTC
TRBJ1-4	TRBV13	.	TRBD1	CASSLGQGGTNEKLFF	TGTGCCAGCAGCCTCGGACAGGGAGGGACTAATGAAAAACTGTTTTTT
TRBJ2-7	TRBV27	.	.	CASSSVGRRVIYEQYF	TGTGCCAGCAGTTCCGTGGGAAGAAGGGTGATTTACGAGCAGTACTTC
TRBJ2-7	TRBV12-5	.	TRBD2	CASGLVLSGEIYEQYF	TGTGCTAGTGGTTTGGTACTGAGCGGGGAAATCTACGAGCAGTACTTC
TRBJ1-5	TRBV27	once	.	CASSSSGFSGNQPQHF	TGTGCCAGCAGTTCCTCGGGATTTTCGGGTAATCAGCCCCAGCATTTT
TRBJ2-1	TRBV9	.	.	CASSLPADEQFF	TGTGCCAGCAGCCTTCCTGCGGATGAGCAGTTCTTC
TRBJ1-2	TRBV18	.	.	CASSPLGDQDYGYTF	TGTGCCAGCTCACCACTGGGGGACCAGGACTATGGCTACACCTTC
TRBJ2-1	TRBV28	.	.	CASSEVGLGSYNEQFF	TGTGCCAGCAGCGAGGTGGGGCTAGGATCCTACAATGAGCAGTTCTTC
TRBJ1-2	TRBV28	.	.	CASSLLRQGSGYTF	TGTGCCAGCAGTTTATTGAGACAAGGGTCTGGCTACACCTTC
TRBJ1-2	TRBV24-1	.	.	CATSDLVTGIFFDGYTF	TGTGCCACCAGTGATTTGGTAACAGGGATATTCTTCGATGGCTACACCTTC
TRBJ1-5	TRBV3-1/TRBV3-2	.	.	CASSQGPIQPQHF	TGTGCCAGCAGCCAAGGACCGATTCAGCCCCAGCATTTT
TRBJ2-2	TRBV13	.	.	CASSLGLAGELFF	TGTGCCAGCAGCTTAGGACTGGCCGGGGAGCTGTTTTTT
TRBJ2-7	TRBV27	.	.	CASSLVDYEQYF	TGTGCCAGCAGTTTAGTGGACTACGAGCAGTACTTC
TRBJ1-5	TRBV19	.	TRBD1	CASSIRGPQPQHF	TGTGCCAGTAGTATCAGGGGGCCCCAGCCCCAGCATTTT
TRBJ1-2	TRBV25-1	.	TRBD1	CASSPPTGIDYGYTF	TGTGCCAGCAGTCCTCCGACAGGGATCGACTATGGCTACACCTTC
TRBJ2-7	TRBV27	.	TRBD1	CASSLLTGDYEQYF	TGTGCCAGCAGTTTATTGACAGGGGATTACGAGCAGTACTTC
TRBJ1-2	TRBV7-9	few	.	CASSPPVLLQGTSYTF	TGTGCCAGCAGCCCCCCGGTCCTCCTTCAGGGGACGAGCTACACCTTC
TRBJ1-6	TRBV7-9	.	TRBD1	CASSLDRVTALHF	TGTGCCAGCAGCTTGGACAGGGTGACGGCCCTCCACTTT
TRBJ1-3	TRBV19	few	.	CASSIGDRGSGNTIYF	TGTGCCAGTAGTATAGGGGACCGAGGCTCTGGAAACACCATATATTTT
TRBJ2-1	TRBV27	once	.	CASRGSGPYNEQFF	TGTGCCAGCAGAGGGAGCGGGCCCTACAATGAGCAGTTCTTC
TRBJ2-3	TRBV9	.	.	CASSVSGSPTDTQYF	TGTGCCAGCAGCGTCTCCGGGAGCCCCACAGATACGCAGTATTTT
TRBJ1-5	TRBV19	once	.	CASSPRAENQPQHF	TGTGCCAGTAGTCCTCGGGCGGAAAATCAGCCCCAGCATTTT
TRBJ1-1	TRBV5-5	.	TRBD1	CATVGQPNTEAFF	TGTGCCACCGTGGGACAGCCGAACACTGAAGCTTTCTTT